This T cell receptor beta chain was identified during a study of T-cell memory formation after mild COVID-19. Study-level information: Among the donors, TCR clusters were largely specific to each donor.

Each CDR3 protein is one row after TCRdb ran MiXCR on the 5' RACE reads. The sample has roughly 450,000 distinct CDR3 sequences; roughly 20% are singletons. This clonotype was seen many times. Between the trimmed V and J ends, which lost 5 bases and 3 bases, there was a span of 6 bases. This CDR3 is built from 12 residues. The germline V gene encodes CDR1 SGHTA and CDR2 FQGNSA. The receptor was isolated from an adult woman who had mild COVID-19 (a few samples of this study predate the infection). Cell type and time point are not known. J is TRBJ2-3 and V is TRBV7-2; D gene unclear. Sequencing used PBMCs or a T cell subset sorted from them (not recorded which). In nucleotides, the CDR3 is TGTGCCAGCAGCGATTATACAGATACGCAGTATTTT. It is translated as CASSDYTDTQYF.